These T cell receptor beta chains were read from a single sample in a study of cytomegalovirus exposure and HLA in healthy donors. Clones were read by immunoSEQ multiplex PCR, and TCRdb kept only the in-frame ones, dropping some. Among 80,000 to 95,000 clones listed, around 59% were seen once. Sequencing was done on a sample of PBMCs. The receptor source for this set is a human donor in good health. Each CDR3 is given with its conserved first and last residue. A D gene is named only where the DNA matches it firmly. Some rows have no size entry. The others give once, few or many, or a class for an expanded clone.

TRBD1,.,TRBV4-3,TRBJ1-4,CASSRGQGPGLGNEKLFF,TGCGCCAGCAGCCGCGGACAGGGCCCCGGCCTAGGTAATGAAAAACTGTTTTTT
.,.,TRBV11-3,TRBJ1-4,CASSLVGPAGKLFF,TGTGCCAGCAGCTTAGTGGGCCCAGCTGGAAAACTGTTTTTT
.,few,TRBV4-1,TRBJ1-1,CASSLTGNTEAFF,TGCGCCAGCAGCCTTACAGGGAACACTGAAGCTTTCTTT
.,.,TRBV5-1,TRBJ2-3,CASSLAGGEDTQYF,TGCGCCAGCAGCTTGGCGGGGGGCGAGGATACGCAGTATTTT
.,few,TRBV5-1,TRBJ2-7,CASSLDSNAHYEQYF,TGCGCCAGCAGCTTAGACTCCAACGCCCACTACGAGCAGTACTTC
TRBD1,once,TRBV19,TRBJ1-2,CATSDRAKTNYGYTF,TGTGCCACCTCTGACAGGGCCAAAACTAACTATGGCTACACCTTC
TRBD1,few,TRBV19,TRBJ2-3,CASTPRGTGRFTDTQYF,TGTGCCAGTACCCCCCGGGGGACAGGGCGCTTCACAGATACGCAGTATTTT
.,few,TRBV6-5,TRBJ2-5,CASSLRRQETQYF,TGTGCCAGCAGCCTGCGCCGCCAAGAGACCCAGTACTTC
TRBD1,.,TRBV19,TRBJ1-5,CATSQGAEQPQHF,TGTGCCACCTCTCAGGGGGCTGAGCAGCCCCAGCATTTT
.,few,TRBV7-2,TRBJ1-1,CASSLSGRGITEAFF,TGTGCCAGCAGCTTGTCAGGTCGTGGTATCACTGAAGCTTTCTTT
.,.,TRBV28,TRBJ2-3,CASSLPGGGGDTQYF,TGTGCCAGCAGTTTACCGGGGGGAGGGGGAGATACGCAGTATTTT
.,few,TRBV6-5,TRBJ2-5,CASSSDRSYQETQYF,TGTGCCAGCAGTTCCGACAGGTCGTACCAAGAGACCCAGTACTTC
TRBD1,.,TRBV19,TRBJ2-5,CASSIGDRVLETQYF,TGTGCCAGTAGTATTGGGGACAGGGTCCTCGAGACCCAGTACTTC
.,.,TRBV4-3,TRBJ1-1,CASSQESILNTEAFF,TGCGCCAGCAGCCAGGAGTCTATCCTGAACACTGAAGCTTTCTTT
TRBD1,few,TRBV6-5,TRBJ2-7,CASRRDSTYEQYF,TGTGCCAGCAGGAGGGACAGCACCTACGAGCAGTACTTC
.,.,TRBV19,TRBJ1-2,CATWGGRTYGYTF,TGTGCCACGTGGGGGGGCAGAACCTATGGCTACACCTTC
.,few,TRBV29-1,TRBJ2-1,CSVVGWRGAGVFDEQFF,TGCAGCGTTGTAGGGTGGAGAGGGGCAGGGGTCTTTGATGAGCAGTTCTTC
TRBD1,.,TRBV5-4,TRBJ1-3,CASSLALGQGAGNTIYF,TGTGCCAGCAGCTTGGCATTGGGACAGGGTGCTGGAAACACCATATATTTT
.,.,TRBV4-1,TRBJ1-2,CASSQVSQYGYTF,TGCGCCAGCAGCCAAGTAAGTCAGTATGGCTACACCTTC
.,.,TRBV12-5,TRBJ2-5,CASGLVDRGETQYF,TGTGCTAGTGGTTTGGTAGATAGGGGAGAGACCCAGTACTTC
.,.,TRBV5-1,TRBJ1-2,CASSFVGDGYTF,TGCGCCAGCAGCTTCGTCGGGGATGGCTACACCTTC
.,once,TRBV19,TRBJ1-4,CASKGWTDPATNEKLFF,TGTGCCAGTAAGGGATGGACAGATCCTGCAACTAATGAAAAACTGTTTTTT
TRBD2,.,TRBV19,TRBJ2-2,CASSIGASGGGKLFF,TGTGCCAGTAGTATAGGGGCTAGCGGGGGCGGTAAGCTGTTTTTT
TRBD1,.,TRBV4-1,TRBJ1-1,CASSPYLRDSEAFF,TGCGCCAGCAGCCCTTACCTCCGGGACAGTGAAGCTTTCTTT
.,.,TRBV6-5,TRBJ2-1,CASSYRGSSYNEQFF,TGTGCCAGCAGTTACCGGGGGTCGTCCTACAATGAGCAGTTCTTC
.,.,TRBV2,TRBJ1-1,CASRLTGSTEAFF,TGTGCCAGCAGACTAACAGGGTCCACTGAAGCTTTCTTT
.,.,TRBV19,TRBJ1-5,CASSFPDSHSNQPQHF,TGTGCCAGTAGTTTCCCGGACAGCCATAGCAATCAGCCCCAGCATTTT
TRBD2,.,TRBV7-3,TRBJ2-3,CASSLRAGYADTQYF,TGTGCCAGCAGCTTACGAGCGGGGTACGCAGATACGCAGTATTTT
TRBD2,.,TRBV6-5,TRBJ2-5,CASNRAGVETQYF,TGTGCCAGCAACCGAGCGGGGGTGGAGACCCAGTACTTC
.,.,TRBV30,TRBJ2-7,CAWTYGSSYEQYF,TGTGCCTGGACCTACGGGTCTTCCTACGAGCAGTACTTC
TRBD1,.,TRBV18,TRBJ1-6,CASSPGTGAWNSPLHF,TGTGCCAGCTCACCCGGGACAGGGGCCTGGAATTCACCCCTCCACTTT
TRBD1,.,TRBV9,TRBJ2-1,CASSVVKGQGPNEQFF,TGTGCCAGCAGCGTAGTAAAGGGACAGGGTCCCAATGAGCAGTTCTTC
.,.,TRBV6-1,TRBJ1-5,CASRNFGLSNQPQHF,TGTGCCAGCAGGAATTTCGGACTTAGCAATCAGCCCCAGCATTTT
.,.,TRBV2,TRBJ2-3,CASSAPRAAQYF,TGTGCCAGCAGCGCGCCCAGGGCCGCGCAGTATTTT
.,.,TRBV7-2,TRBJ1-2,CASSLRRALGYTF,TGTGCCAGCAGCTTACGGAGGGCTCTGGGCTACACCTTC